These T cell receptor beta chains were read from a single sample in a study of T cell repertoires in cytomegalovirus infection. No antigen is known for these receptors. TCRdb itself ran the reads through MiXCR, one entry per CDR3 protein. This sample has some 700,000 distinct CDR3 sequences, with roughly 36% found just once. Sample: cultured PBMCs, taken from culture after CMV antigen stimulation. The receptor set was obtained from a human donor in good health (CMV status not recorded). Some clones in this sample may be carry-over from other donors' samples. The CDR3 runs from the conserved cysteine through the conserved F or W. A D gene is named only where the DNA matches it firmly. The size entry is marked missing in some rows and otherwise reads once, few, many or a size class.

d_call	clone_size	v_call	j_call	cdr3_aa	cdr3_nt
NA	once	TRBV20-1	TRBJ1-2	CSARDQVRGYTF	TGCAGTGCTAGAGATCAGGTTCGGGGCTACACCTTC
NA	NA	TRBV5-6	TRBJ1-1	CASSRPESDSEAFF	TGTGCCAGCAGCAGACCTGAATCGGACTCTGAAGCTTTCTTT
TRBD1	NA	TRBV12-3/TRBV12-4	TRBJ1-2	CASRLGQGDGYTF	TGTGCCAGCAGACTGGGACAGGGGGATGGCTACACCTTC
NA	NA	TRBV7-6	TRBJ2-7	CASSLGLKRPTGTYEQYF	TGTGCCAGCAGCTTAGGCTTAAAACGACCAACAGGAACCTACGAGCAGTACTTC
NA	few	TRBV12-5	TRBJ2-1	CASGLVSGRQYNEQFF	TGTGCTAGTGGTTTGGTATCGGGACGGCAATACAATGAGCAGTTCTTC
TRBD2	once	TRBV20-1	TRBJ2-5	CSARDTGTSGETQYF	TGCAGTGCTAGAGATACTGGGACTAGTGGGGAGACCCAGTACTTC
TRBD1	NA	TRBV7-8	TRBJ1-2	CASSHVTGANYGYTF	TGTGCCAGCAGCCACGTTACAGGGGCTAACTATGGCTACACCTTC
TRBD2	NA	TRBV5-1	TRBJ2-1	CASCDDQRGRSCEQFF	TGCGCCAGCTGCGACGACCAGCGGGGTAGGTCATGTGAGCAGTTCTTC
NA	NA	TRBV6-6	TRBJ2-2	CASSYGSGELFF	TGTGCCAGCAGTTACGGCAGCGGGGAGCTGTTTTTT
NA	few	TRBV14	TRBJ1-3	CASSKRPGHLGSGNTIYF	TGTGCCAGCAGCAAACGACCGGGACATCTGGGCTCTGGAAACACCATATATTTT
NA	NA	TRBV7-9	TRBJ2-7	CASSFDGHYEQYF	TGTGCCAGCAGCTTTGACGGACATTACGAGCAGTACTTC
NA	NA	TRBV12-3/TRBV12-4	TRBJ2-7	CASSTGTSQYF	TGTGCCAGCAGTACCGGGACTTCGCAGTACTTC
NA	once	TRBV11-2	TRBJ1-1	CASTERFTEAFF	TGTGCCAGCACCGAGCGGTTTACTGAAGCTTTCTTT
TRBD2	few	TRBV24-1	TRBJ2-1	CATSDLGPGLADYNEQFF	TGTGCCACCAGTGATCTGGGACCGGGACTAGCGGATTACAATGAGCAGTTCTTC
TRBD2	few	TRBV7-2	TRBJ2-7	CASSFTSGAYEQYF	TGTGCCAGCAGCTTTACTAGCGGGGCCTACGAGCAGTACTTC
NA	many	TRBV11-3	TRBJ2-5	CASSLGGAEETQYF	TGTGCCAGCAGTTTGGGGGGGGCCGAAGAGACCCAGTACTTC
TRBD2	NA	TRBV12-3/TRBV12-4	TRBJ2-1	CASSGWQHEQFF	TGTGCCAGTAGCGGGTGGCAACATGAGCAGTTCTTC
TRBD1	few	TRBV4-1	TRBJ1-6	CASSQVPPGQLNSPLHF	TGCGCCAGCAGCCAAGTTCCACCGGGACAGCTTAATTCACCCCTCCACTTT
NA	NA	TRBV7-2	TRBJ1-5	CASSLARMSGNQPQHF	TGTGCCAGCAGCTTGGCCCGGATGAGTGGCAATCAGCCCCAGCATTTT
NA	many	TRBV11-2	TRBJ2-3	CASSSRLDTQYF	TGTGCCAGCAGCTCCCGGCTCGATACGCAGTATTTT
TRBD2	NA	TRBV4-1	TRBJ2-3	CASSRRGLQGGRAPDTQYF	TGCGCCAGCAGCCGCCGCGGCCTCCAGGGCGGGAGGGCCCCAGATACGCAGTATTTT
TRBD1	NA	TRBV6-5	TRBJ1-2	CASSWDSARYGYTF	TGTGCCAGCAGTTGGGACAGCGCCCGCTATGGCTACACCTTC
TRBD2	NA	TRBV20-1	TRBJ2-3	CSAVGTSDPRDTQYF	TGCAGTGCTGTTGGGACTAGCGACCCTCGGGATACGCAGTATTTT
NA	many	TRBV7-8	TRBJ1-1	CASSSVGRGAFF	TGTGCCAGCAGCTCAGTCGGCCGTGGAGCTTTCTTT
NA	NA	TRBV4-1	TRBJ2-4	CASSQGVYAKNIQYF	TGCGCCAGCAGCCAAGGAGTGTATGCCAAAAACATTCAGTACTTC
NA	NA	TRBV6-2/TRBV6-3	TRBJ2-1	CASNLRLLQYNEQFF	TGTGCCAGCAACTTACGGCTCCTACAGTACAATGAGCAGTTCTTC
NA	few	TRBV7-2	TRBJ1-1	CASSLWGEGPNTEAFF	TGTGCCAGCAGCTTATGGGGTGAGGGCCCAAACACTGAAGCTTTCTTT
NA	few	TRBV29-1	TRBJ1-2	CSVEDKGIYGYTF	TGCAGCGTTGAAGATAAGGGAATCTATGGCTACACCTTC
TRBD2	NA	TRBV5-6	TRBJ2-1	CASSLVRGGALYNEQFF	TGTGCCAGCAGCTTGGTGCGCGGGGGGGCCCTTTACAATGAGCAGTTCTTC
NA	NA	TRBV6-2/TRBV6-3	TRBJ2-1	CASLHDPSGNEQFF	TGTGCCAGCCTACACGACCCTTCCGGGAATGAGCAGTTCTTC
TRBD1	NA	TRBV12-3/TRBV12-4	TRBJ1-6	CASSDRVSPLHF	TGTGCCAGCAGTGACAGGGTTTCACCCCTCCACTTT
NA	NA	TRBV7-6	TRBJ2-4	CASSLGSDLQNIQYF	TGTGCCAGCAGCTTAGGGTCAGATCTCCAAAACATTCAGTACTTC
NA	few	TRBV6-2/TRBV6-3	TRBJ2-7	CATAGTLDYEQYF	TGTGCCACCGCCGGGACTCTCGACTACGAGCAGTACTTC
TRBD1	NA	TRBV6-5	TRBJ1-6	CATRIQGAIKSPLHF	TGTGCCACACGAATTCAGGGGGCGATCAAGTCACCCCTCCACTTT
NA	NA	TRBV5-4	TRBJ2-1	CASSSGAANEQFF	TGTGCCAGCAGTTCCGGAGCGGCTAATGAGCAGTTCTTC
TRBD1	NA	TRBV12-3/TRBV12-4	TRBJ1-1	CASSSGQGIDTEAFF	TGTGCCAGCAGCTCAGGACAGGGGATCGACACTGAAGCTTTCTTT
TRBD2	NA	TRBV6-6	TRBJ2-1	CASSLASGRPLNEQFF	TGTGCCAGCAGCCTAGCTAGCGGACGGCCCCTGAATGAGCAGTTCTTC
TRBD1	NA	TRBV6-8	TRBJ1-5	CASSRDRAFNQPQHF	TGTGCCAGCAGTCGGGACAGGGCTTTTAATCAGCCCCAGCATTTT
TRBD2	few	TRBV5-4	TRBJ2-1	CASGGEKSGNEQFF	TGTGCCAGCGGGGGGGAGAAGAGTGGGAATGAGCAGTTCTTC
TRBD1	NA	TRBV6-1	TRBJ1-5	CATQGQGTNQPQHF	TGTGCCACTCAGGGACAGGGGACAAATCAGCCCCAGCATTTT
NA	NA	TRBV6-1	TRBJ1-2	CASSEAGDGYTF	TGTGCCAGCAGTGAAGCCGGGGATGGCTACACCTTC
NA	few	TRBV7-2	TRBJ2-1	CASSRRTDYNEQFF	TGTGCCAGCAGCCGCAGGACAGACTACAATGAGCAGTTCTTC
NA	NA	TRBV6-5	TRBJ2-5	CASEGGDETQYF	TGTGCCAGCGAAGGGGGGGACGAGACCCAGTACTTC
NA	NA	TRBV6-5	TRBJ1-4	CASSQDRTSHRANEKLFF	TGTGCCAGCAGTCAAGACAGAACAAGTCATCGGGCTAATGAAAAACTGTTTTTT
NA	NA	TRBV20-1	TRBJ1-1	CSARDDMNTEAFF	TGCAGTGCTAGAGATGACATGAACACTGAAGCTTTCTTT
NA	NA	TRBV19	TRBJ2-3	CASSIVPAGSDTQYF	TGTGCCAGTAGTATAGTCCCTGCGGGATCGGATACGCAGTATTTT
NA	NA	TRBV19	TRBJ2-7	CASSRFPGAYLEQYF	TGTGCCAGTAGTAGGTTTCCGGGAGCGTATCTCGAGCAGTACTTC
NA	NA	TRBV29-1	TRBJ2-5	CSVGSGQWETQYF	TGCAGCGTTGGGTCAGGGCAGTGGGAGACCCAGTACTTC
TRBD1	NA	TRBV2	TRBJ2-7	CASSGLGTAYEQYF	TGTGCCAGCAGTGGATTAGGGACAGCCTACGAGCAGTACTTC
NA	NA	TRBV29-1	TRBJ2-1	CSAGTAVMQFF	TGCAGCGCCGGGACTGCCGTGATGCAGTTCTTC
NA	once	TRBV7-9	TRBJ2-1	CASSLTRTGRVEQFF	TGTGCCAGCAGTTTGACGCGGACAGGGAGGGTGGAGCAGTTCTTC
TRBD2	few	TRBV7-2	TRBJ2-5	CASSQLGLAGGIRTQYF	TGTGCCAGCAGCCAACTCGGACTAGCGGGGGGTATACGGACCCAGTACTTC
TRBD1	NA	TRBV19	TRBJ1-1	CASTQTGFGTEAFF	TGTGCCAGTACCCAGACAGGGTTCGGCACTGAAGCTTTCTTT